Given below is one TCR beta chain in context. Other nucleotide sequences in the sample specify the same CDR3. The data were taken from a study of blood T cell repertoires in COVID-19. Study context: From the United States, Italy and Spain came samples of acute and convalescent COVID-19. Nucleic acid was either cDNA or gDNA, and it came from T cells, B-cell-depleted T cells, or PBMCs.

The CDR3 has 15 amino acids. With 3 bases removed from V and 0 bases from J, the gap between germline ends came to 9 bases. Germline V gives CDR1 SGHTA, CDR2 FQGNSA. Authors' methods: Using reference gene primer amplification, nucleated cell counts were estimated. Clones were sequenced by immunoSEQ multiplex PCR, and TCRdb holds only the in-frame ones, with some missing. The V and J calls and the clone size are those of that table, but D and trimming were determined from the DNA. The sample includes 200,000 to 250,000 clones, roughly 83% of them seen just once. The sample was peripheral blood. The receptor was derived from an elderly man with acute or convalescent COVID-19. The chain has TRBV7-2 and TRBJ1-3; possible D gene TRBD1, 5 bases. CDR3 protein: CASSFRQSSGNTIYF. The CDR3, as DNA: TGTGCCAGCAGCTTCAGACAGAGCTCTGGAAACACCATATATTTT. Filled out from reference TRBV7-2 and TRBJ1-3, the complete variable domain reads GAGVSQSPSNKVTEKGKDVELRCDPISGHTALYWYRQSLGQGLEFLIYFQGNSAPDKSGLPSDRFSAERTGGSVSTLTIQRTQQEDSAVYLCASSFRQSSGNTIYFGEGSWLTVV.